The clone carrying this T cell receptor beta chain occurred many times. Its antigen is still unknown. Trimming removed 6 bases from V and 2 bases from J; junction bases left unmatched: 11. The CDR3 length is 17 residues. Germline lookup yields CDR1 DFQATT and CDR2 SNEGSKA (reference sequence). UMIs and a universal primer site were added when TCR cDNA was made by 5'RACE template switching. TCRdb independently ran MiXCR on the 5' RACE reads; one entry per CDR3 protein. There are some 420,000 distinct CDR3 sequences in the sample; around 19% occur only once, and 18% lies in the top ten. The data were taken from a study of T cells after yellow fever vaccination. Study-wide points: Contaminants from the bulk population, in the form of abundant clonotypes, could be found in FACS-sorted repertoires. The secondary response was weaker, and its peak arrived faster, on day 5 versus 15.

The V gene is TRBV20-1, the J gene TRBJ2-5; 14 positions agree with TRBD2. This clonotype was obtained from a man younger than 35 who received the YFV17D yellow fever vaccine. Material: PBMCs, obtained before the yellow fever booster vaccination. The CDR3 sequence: CSAPRGTSGGEQETQYF. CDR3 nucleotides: TGCAGTGCCCCGCGGGGGACTAGCGGGGGTGAACAAGAGACCCAGTACTTC.